These 9 T cell receptor beta chains originate from one sample sequenced in a study. TCRdb reanalysed the 5' RACE reads using MiXCR and keeps one entry per CDR3 protein. This sample has about 41,000 distinct CDR3 sequences, with over 25% found just once. Sequencing input: memory CD4+ T cells sorted from a lymph node. Specified subset: memory CD4+ T cells, CD4+CD45RO+CD25-. The receptors originated from a female donor with breast cancer.

This rearrangement joins TRBV27 to TRBJ1-1, with D tentatively TRBD1 (5 bases). V lost 6 bases, J lost 5 bases, and 16 bases lay in between. The CDR3 spans 14 residues. CDR1 is MNHEY, CDR2 SMNVEV, per germline (reference sequence). This chain's CDR3 is CASSYGGVGTEAFF. In DNA, the CDR3 is TGTGCCAGCAGCTACGGGGGGGTCGGAACTGAAGCTTTCTTT.

Concerning this clonotype: A read error may explain this, as a much larger clone is one base away. The chain recombines TRBV5-1 with TRBJ2-1, with 10 nucleotides matching TRBD2. The germline gives CDR1 SGHRS, CDR2 YFSETQ. The CDR3 has 17 residues. DNA of the CDR3: TGCGCCAGCAGCCCTTATCTCTCTAGCGGGAGTTCCAATGAGCTGTTCTTC. Translated, it gives CASSPYLSSGSSNELFF.

This clonotype was counted between two and nine times. V gene TRBV20-1 combines with J gene TRBJ2-3, with D possibly TRBD2 on 5 matching bases. Germline CDR1 is DFQATT and CDR2 is SNEGSKA (reference sequence). The CDR3 is 14 amino acids. V dropped 5 bases and J dropped 2 bases, with 14 bases sitting between them. The CDR3 is CSAPRLGVTDTQYF. The CDR3 DNA is TGCAGTGCTCCCCGGCTCGGGGTCACAGATACGCAGTATTTT.

This clonotype appeared a few times. The chain links TRBV2 to TRBJ2-5, with 10 positions matching TRBD1. The CDR3 extends over 14 amino acids. The J segment lost 5 bases and the V segment lost 10 bases, leaving 10 bases of the junction unmatched. The germline V gene encodes CDR1 SNHLY and CDR2 FYNNEI. CDR3 in DNA: TGTGCCACCAGAAGACAGGGGGCGGTGGAGACCCAGTACTTC. Translated: CATRRQGAVETQYF.

This clonotype was recorded at least ten times. This rearrangement joins TRBV7-9 to TRBJ2-5; D could derive from TRBD1 or TRBD2 (5 bases each). Trimming removed 5 bases at V and 5 bases at J, with 18 bases between. The CDR3 totals 15 residues. CDR1 is SEHNR and CDR2 is FQNEAQ in the germline V gene (reference sequence). DNA of the CDR3: TGTGCCAGCAGCGTACCGGGACGGGTAGGGGAGACCCAGTACTTC. It yields the protein CASSVPGRVGETQYF.

Details on this clonotype: Sequence at one end of the junction differs from germline and may be a read error. The chain recombines TRBV7-8 with TRBJ2-1; 7 positions agree with TRBD2. CDR3 length: 17 amino acids. The germline CDR1 and CDR2 sequences are SGHVS and FQNEAQ. The CDR3 is CASGLELGGSFYNEQFF. Written as DNA, the CDR3 is TGTGCCAGCGGCTTAGAGCTTGGCGGGAGCTTTTACAATGAGCAGTTCTTC.

This clonotype was seen a handful of times. This rearrangement joins TRBV9 to TRBJ1-2, with 11 nucleotides matching TRBD1. V was clipped by 4 bases and J by 12 bases; unmatched bases: 17. Germline assignment: CDR1 SGDLS and CDR2 YYNGEE. This CDR3 region has 16 residues. The CDR3 loop reads CASSHSIGQGAKGNTF. CDR3 nucleotides: TGTGCCAGCAGCCACAGTATAGGACAGGGGGCGAAAGGCAACACCTTC.

The genes are TRBV28 and TRBJ2-1; 12 bases match TRBD1. Looked up from germline, CDR1 is MDHEN and CDR2 is SYDVKM. The CDR3 covers 15 residues. J gave up 6 bases and V 5 bases, and 5 bases lay outside the gene matches. The CDR3 DNA follows: TGTGCCAGCAGTCTTCCGGGACAGGGGGCCAATGAGCAGTTCTTC. Residues: CASSLPGQGANEQFF.

A word on this clonotype: No conserved phenylalanine or tryptophan is present at the end of the CDR3, so a read error is the likely explanation. The chain employs TRBV10-2 and TRBJ1-5; 7 bases fit TRBD1. Trimming cost V 6 bases and J 4 bases; bases outside gene matches: 12. From germline, CDR1 is WSHSY and CDR2 SAAADI. This CDR3 contains 16 residues. The CDR3 is CASRSRDSGGNQPQHL. CDR3 DNA: TGCGCCAGCAGATCCCGGGACAGCGGTGGGAATCAGCCCCAGCATCTT.